These 13 T cell receptor beta chains were all obtained from the same sample, sequenced in a study of cytomegalovirus exposure and HLA in healthy donors. The PCR ran on 60 Vbeta and 13 Jbeta primers. Sequencing used immunoSEQ multiplex PCR; TCRdb keeps in-frame clones, though not all of them. The data hold fewer than 150,000 clones, with 60% to 80% observed a single time. The sample comprised PBMCs. The receptors here all came from a woman in her fifties or sixties in good health and CMV-seronegative.

DNA for the CDR3: TGCACCAGCAGCCCGACTAGCGGGAGCACAGATACGCAGTATTTT. Translation gives CTSSPTSGSTDTQYF. The chain employs TRBV1 and TRBJ2-3; TRBD2 reflects the table's D call only, with no check against the DNA. TRBV1 constitutes a pseudogene. The CDR3 loop spans 15 amino acids.

CDR3 in DNA: TGTGCCATCAATGGGGACATAGACGAGCAGTACTTC. Its translation is CAINGDIDEQYF. The chain couples TRBV10-3 to TRBJ2-7; weak D call: TRBD1 (6 bases). The germline V and J ends were trimmed by 7 bases and 5 bases, with 12 bases remaining between them. The CDR3 sequence is 12 residues long. CDR1 and CDR2 from the germline V gene are ENHRY and SYGVKD.

The chain carries TRBV4-3 and TRBJ1-5, with a possible D match to TRBD1 (5 bases). Germline CDR1 and CDR2: LGHNA and YSLEER. The V gene lost 1 base and the J gene lost 6 bases, with 16 bases spanning the gap. The CDR3 contains 16 residues. Here the CDR3 DNA reads TGCGCCAGCAGCCAAGTTAGGTCCAGGGATGGTCAGCCCCAGCATTTT. Its protein product is CASSQVRSRDGQPQHF.

The V gene is TRBV7-8, the J gene TRBJ2-5, with D tentatively TRBD1 (6 bases). The DNA end favors TRBJ2-7, so the J call may be wrong. Looked up from germline, CDR1 is SGHVS and CDR2 is FQNEAQ. The CDR3 spans 17 residues. This chain's CDR3 is CASSLTSGDLLSYEQYF. The CDR3 nucleotides read TGTGCCAGCAGCTTAACGTCAGGGGACCTCCTCTCCTACGAGCAGTACTTC.

This clone was observed a few times. The V gene is TRBV6-6, the J gene TRBJ1-5; no definite D call. V dropped 6 bases and J dropped 8 bases, with 8 bases sitting between them. Germline V gene lookup returns CDR1 MNHNY and CDR2 SVGAGI (reference sequence). The CDR3 has 11 residues. The CDR3 reads CASSPDEPQHF. CDR3 sequence (DNA): TGTGCCAGCAGCCCAGATGAGCCCCAGCATTTT.

This chain uses TRBV5-1 with TRBJ2-7; the match to TRBD1 covers 8 bases. V trimming: 1 base; J trimming: 6 bases; junction bases outside the gene matches: 6. The germline V gene encodes CDR1 SGHRS and CDR2 YFSETQ. The CDR3 length is 14 residues. This CDR3 is CASSLRQGAIEQYF. CDR3 coding DNA: TGCGCCAGCAGCTTGAGGCAGGGGGCTATCGAGCAGTACTTC.

This clone came up a few times. V usage is TRBV6-1 and J usage is TRBJ2-5; 14 bases match TRBD2. V dropped 3 bases and J dropped 1; count of bases not matched to a gene: 7. The CDR3 runs 18 residues. The V gene's germline CDR1 is MNHNS and CDR2 SASEGT. CDR3 in amino acids: CASSDGLAGGIIQETQYF. CDR3 coding DNA: TGTGCCAGCAGTGACGGACTAGCGGGGGGAATTATCCAAGAGACCCAGTACTTC.

V gene TRBV9 combines with J gene TRBJ2-2, with a tentative D call TRBD1 (6 bases). The CDR3 consists of 14 residues. CDR1 and CDR2 (germline): SGDLS, YYNGEE. Trimming left V 2 bases short and J 7 bases short, with 12 bases between. The CDR3 loop is CASSVTGSSGELFF. CDR3 nucleotides: TGTGCCAGCAGCGTTACAGGGTCAAGCGGGGAGCTGTTTTTT.

The chain links TRBV5-4 to TRBJ2-3, with a possible D match to TRBD1 (5 bases). Trimming removed 5 bases from V and 2 bases from J, with 21 bases in between. CDR1 and CDR2 (germline): SGHNT, YYREEE (reference sequence). The CDR3 sequence is 17 residues long. The CDR3 DNA reads as TGTGCCAGCAGTTTGACCTTCAGGCAGGGCCCCACAGATACGCAGTATTTT. Its translation is CASSLTFRQGPTDTQYF.

The CDR3 sequence: CASKNLAGANTGELFF. The CDR3 bases are TGTGCCAGCAAGAACCTAGCGGGGGCGAACACCGGGGAGCTGTTTTTT. The chain links TRBV2 to TRBJ2-2; 10 bases are a match to TRBD2. V lost 7 bases to trimming and J lost 0 bases; unmatched junction nucleotides: 5. Per the germline V gene, CDR1 is SNHLY and CDR2 is FYNNEI. This CDR3 spans 16 amino acids.

The chain couples TRBV5-1 to TRBJ2-2, with 8 bases fitting TRBD1. Germline assignment: CDR1 SGHRS and CDR2 YFSETQ. CDR3 length: 15 amino acids. J gave up 5 bases and V 4 bases, and 7 bases lay outside the gene matches. The CDR3 sequence: CASSLRTGRTGELFF. The DNA for the CDR3 is TGCGCCAGCAGCCTCAGGACAGGGCGAACCGGGGAGCTGTTTTTT.

The V and J genes are TRBV7-9 and TRBJ1-2; D is ambiguous. CDR3 length equals 14 residues. V lost 2 bases to trimming and J lost 4 bases, with 11 bases between them. Germline V gene data show CDR1 as SEHNR and CDR2 as FQNEAQ (reference sequence). CDR3 bases: TGTGCCAGCAGCTTAAACAGATACCGCTATGGCTACACCTTC. Amino acids: CASSLNRYRYGYTF.

This clone was recorded only once. This chain connects TRBV2 to TRBJ2-5; 7 bases are a match to TRBD1. The trim removed 1 base at V and 5 bases at J, leaving 4 bases unmatched. This CDR3 is built from 14 residues. Germline loops: CDR1 SNHLY, CDR2 FYNNEI. The CDR3 nucleotides read TGTGCCAGCAGTGAAGAGACAGGGATCGAGACCCAGTACTTC. Protein sequence: CASSEETGIETQYF.